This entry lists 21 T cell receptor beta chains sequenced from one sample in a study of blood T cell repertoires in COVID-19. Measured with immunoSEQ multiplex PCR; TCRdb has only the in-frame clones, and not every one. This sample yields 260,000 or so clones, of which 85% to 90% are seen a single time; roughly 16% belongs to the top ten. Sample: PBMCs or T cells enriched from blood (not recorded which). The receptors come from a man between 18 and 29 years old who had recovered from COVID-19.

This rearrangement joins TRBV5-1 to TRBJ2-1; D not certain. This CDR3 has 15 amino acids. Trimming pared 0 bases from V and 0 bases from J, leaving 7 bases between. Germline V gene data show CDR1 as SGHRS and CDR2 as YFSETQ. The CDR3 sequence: CASSLEPGSYNEQFF. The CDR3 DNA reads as TGCGCCAGCAGCTTGGAACCGGGCTCCTACAATGAGCAGTTCTTC. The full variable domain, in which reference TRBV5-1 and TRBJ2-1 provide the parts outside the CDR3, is KAGVTQTPRYLIKTRGQQVTLSCSPISGHRSVSWYQQTPGQGLQFLFEYFSETQRNKGNFPGRFSGRQFSNSRSEMNVSTLELGDSALYLCASSLEPGSYNEQFFGPGTRLTVL.

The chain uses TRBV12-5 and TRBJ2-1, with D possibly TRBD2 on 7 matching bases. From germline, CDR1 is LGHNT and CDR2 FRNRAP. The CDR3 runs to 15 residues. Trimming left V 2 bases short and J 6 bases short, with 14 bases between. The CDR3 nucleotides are TGTGCTAGTGGTTTGTGGGGGGGGCCACTCAATGAGCAGTTCTTC. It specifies CASGLWGGPLNEQFF.

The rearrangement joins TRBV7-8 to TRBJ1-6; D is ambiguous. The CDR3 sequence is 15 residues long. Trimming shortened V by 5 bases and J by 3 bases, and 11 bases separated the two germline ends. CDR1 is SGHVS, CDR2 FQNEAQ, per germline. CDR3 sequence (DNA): TGTGCCAGCAGCACAGAATCCGGCTATAATTCACCCCTCCACTTT. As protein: CASSTESGYNSPLHF.

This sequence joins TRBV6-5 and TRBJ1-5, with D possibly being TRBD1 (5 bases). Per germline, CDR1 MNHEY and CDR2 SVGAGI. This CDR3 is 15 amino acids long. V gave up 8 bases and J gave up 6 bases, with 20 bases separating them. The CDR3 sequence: CASLDGSGISQPQHF. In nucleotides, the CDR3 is TGTGCCAGCCTCGACGGGTCAGGGATCTCTCAGCCCCAGCATTTT.

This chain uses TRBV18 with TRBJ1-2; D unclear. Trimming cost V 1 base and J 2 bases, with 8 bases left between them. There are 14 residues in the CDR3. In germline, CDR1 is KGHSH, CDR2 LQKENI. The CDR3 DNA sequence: TGTGCCAGCTCACCACAGAGGCAGAACTATGGCTACACCTTC. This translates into CASSPQRQNYGYTF.

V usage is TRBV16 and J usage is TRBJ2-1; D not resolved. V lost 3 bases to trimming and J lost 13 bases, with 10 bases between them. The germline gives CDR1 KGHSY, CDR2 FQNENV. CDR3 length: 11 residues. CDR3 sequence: CASSQEFTQFF. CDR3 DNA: TGTGCCAGCAGCCAGGAGTTTACTCAGTTCTTC.

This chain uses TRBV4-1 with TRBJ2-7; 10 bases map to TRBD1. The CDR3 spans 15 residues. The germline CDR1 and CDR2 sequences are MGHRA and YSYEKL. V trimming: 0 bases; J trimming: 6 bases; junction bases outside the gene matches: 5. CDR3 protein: CASSQEPGTGVEQYF. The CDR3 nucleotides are TGCGCCAGCAGCCAAGAGCCCGGGACAGGGGTCGAGCAGTACTTC.

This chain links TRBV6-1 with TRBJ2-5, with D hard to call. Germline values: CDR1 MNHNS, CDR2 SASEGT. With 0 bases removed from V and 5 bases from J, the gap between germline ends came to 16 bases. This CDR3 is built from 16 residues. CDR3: CASSEAETGPRETQYF. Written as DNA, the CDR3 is TGTGCCAGCAGTGAAGCGGAGACCGGCCCACGGGAGACCCAGTACTTC.

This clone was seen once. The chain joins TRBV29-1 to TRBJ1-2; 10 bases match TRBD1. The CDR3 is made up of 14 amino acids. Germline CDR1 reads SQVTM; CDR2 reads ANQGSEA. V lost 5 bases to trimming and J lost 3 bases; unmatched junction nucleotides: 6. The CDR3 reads CSVPGQGIDYGYTF. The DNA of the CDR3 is TGCAGCGTTCCGGGACAGGGGATAGACTATGGCTACACCTTC.

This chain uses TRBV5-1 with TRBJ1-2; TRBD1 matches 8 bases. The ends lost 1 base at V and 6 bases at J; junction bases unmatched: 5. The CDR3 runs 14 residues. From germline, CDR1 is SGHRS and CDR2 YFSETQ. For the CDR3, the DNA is TGCGCCAGCAGCTTGTTGGGACAGGAGAATGGCTACACCTTC. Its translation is CASSLLGQENGYTF.

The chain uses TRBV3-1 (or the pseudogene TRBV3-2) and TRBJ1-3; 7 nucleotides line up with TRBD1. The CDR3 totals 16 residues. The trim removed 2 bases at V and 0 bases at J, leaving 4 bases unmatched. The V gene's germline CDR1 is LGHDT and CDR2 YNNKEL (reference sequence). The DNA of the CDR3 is TGTGCCAGCAGCCAATACCGACAGGGCTCTGGAAACACCATATATTTT. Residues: CASSQYRQGSGNTIYF.

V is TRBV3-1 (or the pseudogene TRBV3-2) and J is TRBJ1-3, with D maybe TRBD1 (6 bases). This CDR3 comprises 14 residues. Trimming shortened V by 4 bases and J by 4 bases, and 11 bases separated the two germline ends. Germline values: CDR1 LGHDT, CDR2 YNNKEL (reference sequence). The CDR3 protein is CASSLGAPGNTIYF. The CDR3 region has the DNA TGTGCCAGCAGCCTGGGGGCGCCCGGAAACACCATATATTTT.

This chain's CDR3 is CASRTRLLVRETQYF. CDR3 in DNA: TGTGCCAGCAGGACCCGTTTACTAGTTCGTGAGACCCAGTACTTC. The chain has TRBV28 and TRBJ2-5; a weak D match, TRBD2 (5 bases). The CDR3 is made up of 15 amino acids. Trimming pared 6 bases from V and 5 bases from J, leaving 19 bases between. Germline V gene lookup returns CDR1 MDHEN and CDR2 SYDVKM.

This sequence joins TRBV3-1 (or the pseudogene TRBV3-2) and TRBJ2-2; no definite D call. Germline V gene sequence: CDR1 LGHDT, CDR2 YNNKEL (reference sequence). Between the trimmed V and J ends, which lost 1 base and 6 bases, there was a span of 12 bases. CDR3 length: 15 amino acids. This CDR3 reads CASSQVEWLAGELFF. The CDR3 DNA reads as TGTGCCAGCAGCCAAGTTGAATGGCTAGCCGGGGAGCTGTTTTTT.

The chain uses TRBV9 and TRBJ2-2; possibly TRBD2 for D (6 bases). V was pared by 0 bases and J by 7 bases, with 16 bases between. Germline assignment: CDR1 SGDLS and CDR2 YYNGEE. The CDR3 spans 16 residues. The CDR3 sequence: CASSVGQEGIIGELFF. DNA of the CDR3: TGTGCCAGCAGCGTAGGGCAGGAGGGTATCATCGGGGAGCTGTTTTTT.

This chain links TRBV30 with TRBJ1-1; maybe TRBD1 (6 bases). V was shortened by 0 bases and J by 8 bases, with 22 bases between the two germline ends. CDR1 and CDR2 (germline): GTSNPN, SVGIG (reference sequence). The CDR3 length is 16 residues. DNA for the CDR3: TGTGCCTGGAGTGTACCGGGCCTCGGGGGGGCCGGGGAAGCTTTCTTT. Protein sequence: CAWSVPGLGGAGEAFF.

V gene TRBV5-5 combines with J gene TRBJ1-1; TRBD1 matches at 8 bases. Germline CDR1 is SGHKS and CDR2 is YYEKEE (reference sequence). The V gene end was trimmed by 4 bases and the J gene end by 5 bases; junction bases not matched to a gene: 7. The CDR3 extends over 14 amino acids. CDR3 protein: CASSRGQGFTEAFF. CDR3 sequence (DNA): TGTGCCAGCAGCCGCGGACAGGGATTTACTGAAGCTTTCTTT.

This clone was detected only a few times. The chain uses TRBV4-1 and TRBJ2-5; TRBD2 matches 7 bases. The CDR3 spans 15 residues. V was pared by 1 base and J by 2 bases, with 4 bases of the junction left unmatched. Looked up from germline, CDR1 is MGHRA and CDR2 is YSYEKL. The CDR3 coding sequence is TGCGCCAGCAGCCAAGGGGGGGGTTTACAAGAGACCCAGTACTTC. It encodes CASSQGGGLQETQYF.

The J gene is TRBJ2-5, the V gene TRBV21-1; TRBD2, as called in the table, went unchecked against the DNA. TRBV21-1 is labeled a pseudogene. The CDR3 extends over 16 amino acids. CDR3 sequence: CASSKSSFEGQETQYF. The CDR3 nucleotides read TGTGCCAGCAGCAAAAGTTCGTTTGAGGGACAAGAGACCCAGTACTTC.

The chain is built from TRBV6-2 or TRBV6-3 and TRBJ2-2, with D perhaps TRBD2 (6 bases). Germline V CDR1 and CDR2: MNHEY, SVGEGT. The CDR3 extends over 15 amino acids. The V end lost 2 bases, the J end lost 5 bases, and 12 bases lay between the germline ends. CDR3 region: CASSYVGGRTGELFF. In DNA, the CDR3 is TGTGCCAGCAGTTACGTCGGGGGTAGGACCGGGGAGCTGTTTTTT.

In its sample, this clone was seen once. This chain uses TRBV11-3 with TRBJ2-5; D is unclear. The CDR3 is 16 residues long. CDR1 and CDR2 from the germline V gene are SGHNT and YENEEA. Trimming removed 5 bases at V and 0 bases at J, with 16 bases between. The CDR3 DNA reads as TGTGCCAGCAGCCCTTCGGTGACTCAGTACCAAGAGACCCAGTACTTC. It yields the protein CASSPSVTQYQETQYF.